This T cell receptor (beta chain) appears in the sequencing data of a study of Graves' ophthalmopathy and Graves' hyperthyroidism. Study in general: Hyperthyroidism showing no ophthalmopathy within 18 months of follow-up was stable. Study results and limitations: As the model predicted ophthalmopathy progression, it achieved a sensitivity of nearly 71% and a specificity of around 76%. Blood also contained most of the expanded thyroid clonotypes above 0.001 frequency.

Each hyperthyroidism patient was newly diagnosed, with under 2 months' duration, and aged 18 to 65. The CDR3 extends over 15 amino acids. The germline CDR1 and CDR2 sequences are ENHRY and SYGVKD. Amplification targeted the TCR beta CDR3 regions, with RNA transcripts as the source material. The first-round RT-PCR employed HTBI primers together with the Qiagen OneStep RT-PCR kit. A multiplex PCR was then performed as the second round. One entry per CDR3 protein, called by TCRdb with MiXCR from the multiplex PCR reads. In the table there are some 1.1 million distinct CDR3 sequences, 35% to 40% of which are singletons. This clonotype was detected only a few times. The antigen remains unidentified. A read error may produce the germline difference seen at one junction end.

Specimen: peripheral blood or thyroid tissue (not recorded which). This chain uses TRBV10-3 with TRBJ1-1; perhaps TRBD1 as D (6 bases). This receptor was identified in an adult man with Graves' hyperthyroidism. The CDR3 sequence: CASSYGGGLNTEAFF. The CDR3 region has the DNA TGTGCCAGCAGTTACGGCGGGGGCCTGAACACTGAAGCTTTCTTT.